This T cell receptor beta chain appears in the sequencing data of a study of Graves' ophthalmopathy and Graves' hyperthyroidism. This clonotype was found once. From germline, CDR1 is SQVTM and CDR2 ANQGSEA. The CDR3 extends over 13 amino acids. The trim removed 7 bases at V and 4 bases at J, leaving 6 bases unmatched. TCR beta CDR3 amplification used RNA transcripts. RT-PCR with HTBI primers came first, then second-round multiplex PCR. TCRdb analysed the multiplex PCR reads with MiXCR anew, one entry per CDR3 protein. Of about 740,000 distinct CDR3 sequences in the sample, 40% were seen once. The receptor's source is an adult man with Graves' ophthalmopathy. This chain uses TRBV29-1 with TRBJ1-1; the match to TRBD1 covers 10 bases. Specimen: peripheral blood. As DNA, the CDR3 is TGCAGCGGCCCGACAGGGGGCGTCACTGAAGCTTTCTTT. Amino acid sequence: CSGPTGGVTEAFF.